This T cell receptor (beta chain) is from a study of blood T cell repertoires in COVID-19. For the study at large: Whether acute or convalescent, the COVID-19 samples came from the United States, Italy and Spain. T cells, B-cell-depleted T cells, or PBMCs provided the cDNA or gDNA that served as material.

Authors' analysis steps: Estimation of nucleated cell counts relied on the amplification of reference gene primers. Repertoires were generated with immunoSEQ multiplex PCR, while TCRdb's copy carries only in-frame clones and drops some. V, J and clone size are those of that table, while D and trimming were read from the DNA. The profile covers roughly 43,000 clones, with 69% appearing a single time and 6.2% taken by the ten largest. The CDR3 length is 15 residues. J gave up 6 bases and V 0 bases, and 7 bases lay outside the gene matches. CDR1 is SGDLS, CDR2 YYNGEE, per germline. This clonotype originated in a man aged 80 or over with acute or convalescent COVID-19. The sequenced sample consisted of peripheral blood. This chain uses TRBV9 with TRBJ1-1; 8 bases fit TRBD1. CDR3 DNA: TGTGCCAGCAGCGTAGCCGACAGGGGTCGGGCTGAAGCTTTCTTT. Translation gives CASSVADRGRAEAFF. The full variable domain, with the rest looked up from reference TRBV9 and TRBJ1-1, is DSGVTQTPKHLITATGQRVTLRCSPRSGDLSVYWYQQSLDQGLQFLIQYYNGEERAKGNILERFSAQQFPDLHSELNLSSLELGDSALYFCASSVADRGRAEAFFGQGTRLTVV.